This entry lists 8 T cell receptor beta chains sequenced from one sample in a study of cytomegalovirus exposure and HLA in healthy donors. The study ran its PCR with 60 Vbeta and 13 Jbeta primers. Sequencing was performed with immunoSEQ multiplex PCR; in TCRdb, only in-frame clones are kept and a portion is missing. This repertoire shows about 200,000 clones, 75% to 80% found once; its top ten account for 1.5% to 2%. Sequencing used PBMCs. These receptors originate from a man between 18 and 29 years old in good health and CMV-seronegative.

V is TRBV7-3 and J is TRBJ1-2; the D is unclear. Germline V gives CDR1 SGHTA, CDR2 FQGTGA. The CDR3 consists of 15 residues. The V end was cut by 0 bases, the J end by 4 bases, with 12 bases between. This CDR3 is CASSLTGGGGYGYTF. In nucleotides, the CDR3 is TGTGCCAGCAGCTTAACGGGTGGAGGCGGCTATGGCTACACCTTC.

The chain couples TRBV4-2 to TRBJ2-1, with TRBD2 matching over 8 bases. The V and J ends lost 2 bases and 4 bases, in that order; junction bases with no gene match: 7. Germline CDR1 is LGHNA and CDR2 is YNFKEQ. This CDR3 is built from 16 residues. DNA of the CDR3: TGTGCCAGCAGCCAACCGCGGGGGGCCCCTTACAATGAGCAGTTCTTC. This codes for CASSQPRGAPYNEQFF.

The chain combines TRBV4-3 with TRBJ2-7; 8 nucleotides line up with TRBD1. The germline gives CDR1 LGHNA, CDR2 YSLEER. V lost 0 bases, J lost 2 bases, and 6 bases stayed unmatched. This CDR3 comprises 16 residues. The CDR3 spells CASSQDGAQGAYEQYF. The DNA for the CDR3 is TGCGCCAGCAGCCAAGATGGGGCACAGGGGGCCTACGAGCAGTACTTC.

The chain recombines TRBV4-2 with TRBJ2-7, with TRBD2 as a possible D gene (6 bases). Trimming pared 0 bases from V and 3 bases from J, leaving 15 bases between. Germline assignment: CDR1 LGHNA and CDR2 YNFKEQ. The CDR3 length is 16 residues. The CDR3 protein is CASSQDSAGLYYEQYF. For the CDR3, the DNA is TGTGCCAGCAGCCAAGATTCGGCGGGACTTTACTACGAGCAGTACTTC.

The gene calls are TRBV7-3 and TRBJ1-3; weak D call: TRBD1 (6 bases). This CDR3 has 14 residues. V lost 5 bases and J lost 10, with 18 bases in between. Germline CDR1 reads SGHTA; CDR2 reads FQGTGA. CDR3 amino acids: CASSPEDRFGTIYF. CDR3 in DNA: TGTGCCAGCAGCCCCGAAGACAGGTTTGGGACCATATATTTT.

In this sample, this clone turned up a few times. CDR3 in amino acids: CASSLRGTGTGGTQYF. The CDR3 region has the DNA TGTGCCAGCAGCTTAAGGGGGACCGGGACAGGGGGTACGCAGTATTTT. The V and J genes are TRBV7-3 and TRBJ2-3; TRBD1 agrees at 11 bases. Germline trimming cut 1 base from V and 8 bases from J; bases unmatched to any gene: 8. Germline V gene lookup returns CDR1 SGHTA and CDR2 FQGTGA. The CDR3 has 16 amino acids.

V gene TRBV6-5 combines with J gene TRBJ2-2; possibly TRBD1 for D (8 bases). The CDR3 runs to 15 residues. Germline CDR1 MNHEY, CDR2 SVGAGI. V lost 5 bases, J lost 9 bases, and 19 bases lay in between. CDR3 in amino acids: CASSIDRGGNRELFF. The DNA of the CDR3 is TGTGCCAGCAGTATAGACAGGGGAGGGAACCGGGAGCTGTTTTTT.

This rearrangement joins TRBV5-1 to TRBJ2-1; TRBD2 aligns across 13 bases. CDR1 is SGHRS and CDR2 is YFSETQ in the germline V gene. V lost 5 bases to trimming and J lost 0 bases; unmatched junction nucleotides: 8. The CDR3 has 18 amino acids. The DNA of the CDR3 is TGCGCCAGCAGACCGGGACTAGCGGGACTGAGCTCCTACAATGAGCAGTTCTTC. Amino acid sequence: CASRPGLAGLSSYNEQFF.